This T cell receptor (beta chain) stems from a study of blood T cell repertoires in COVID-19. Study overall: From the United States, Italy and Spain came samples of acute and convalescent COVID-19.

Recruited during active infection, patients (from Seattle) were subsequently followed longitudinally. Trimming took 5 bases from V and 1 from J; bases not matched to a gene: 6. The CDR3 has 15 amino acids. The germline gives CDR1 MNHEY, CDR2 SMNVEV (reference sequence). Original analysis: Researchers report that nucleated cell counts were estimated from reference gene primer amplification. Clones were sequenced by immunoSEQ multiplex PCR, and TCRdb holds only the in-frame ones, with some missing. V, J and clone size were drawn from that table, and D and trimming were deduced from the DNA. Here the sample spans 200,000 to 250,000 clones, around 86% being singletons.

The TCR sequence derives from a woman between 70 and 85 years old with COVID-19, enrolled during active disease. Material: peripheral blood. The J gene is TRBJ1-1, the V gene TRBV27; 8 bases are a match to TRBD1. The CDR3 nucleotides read TGTGCCAGCAGTCTCAACAGGGGGTGGAACACTGAAGCTTTCTTT. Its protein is CASSLNRGWNTEAFF.